Described below is a single T cell receptor (beta chain) sequence and its context. Its antigen is unknown. The source of the sample is a study of cytomegalovirus exposure and HLA in healthy donors. Study information: There were 300 to 400 genotyped donors. Of these, roughly 80% fell in the genetic ancestry cluster associated with self-reported Caucasian donors. Whole-study results and caveats: Confirmation in vitro established that a few CMV-associated chains were specific for CMV antigens. The sole available immune exposure information was CMV serostatus.

V lost 4 bases and J lost 5, with 8 bases in between. Germline CDR1 is MNHNY and CDR2 is SVGAGI (reference sequence). The CDR3 covers 12 residues. PCR employed 60 Vbeta and 13 Jbeta primers. Sequenced by immunoSEQ multiplex PCR; TCRdb stores in-frame clones only, minus some. Here the sample spans roughly 100,000 clones, 82% being singletons. This sequence joins TRBV6-6 and TRBJ1-1; no definite D call. The TCR originated in a man aged 45-65 years in good health and CMV-seronegative. Specimen: PBMCs. The CDR3 loop is CASSFVRTEAFF. The CDR3 DNA reads as TGTGCCAGCAGTTTCGTCAGGACTGAAGCTTTCTTT.